The text below deals with one T cell receptor beta chain. Its matching antigen is unknown. The germline V gene encodes CDR1 DFQATT and CDR2 SNEGSKA (reference sequence). The CDR3 consists of 14 residues. Trimming cost V 4 bases and J 4 bases, with 16 bases left between them. The entry originates in a study of blood T cells in healthy people across ages. Study observations and caveats: With donor CMV status unknown, expanded clonotype changes were possibly confounded.

Each of the donors had roughly 9.1 milliliters of peripheral blood drawn into EDTA-treated Vacutainer tubes. The second PCR ran about 6 to 12 cycles with a sample-barcoded 5' primer and J-beta primers. With 12 random nucleotides, a template-switch adaptor tagged each individual cDNA molecule. TCRdb called the 5' RACE reads again in MiXCR, with one record for every CDR3 protein. The table lists approximately 1,000,000 distinct CDR3 sequences, 35% to 50% of them singletons, with 15% to 20% in the top ten. The V gene is TRBV20-1, the J gene TRBJ1-2; TRBD1 is a possible D gene (5 bases). The sequenced sample consisted of blood. This TCR derives from a woman aged 60-70 years in good health. The CDR3 nucleotides are TGCAGTGCTAAACTGGAGGGGCGAGTCTATGGCTACACCTTC. It translates to CSAKLEGRVYGYTF.